This TCR beta chain was obtained from a study of T cells in Graves' hyperthyroidism and ophthalmopathy. Study summary: Peripheral blood was acquired at first diagnosis, ahead of any therapy whatsoever.

Amplified TCR beta CDR3 regions derived from RNA transcripts. Researchers ran a first-round RT-PCR on the TCR CDR3 using the HTBI primer set. One entry per CDR3 protein results from TCRdb running MiXCR on the multiplex PCR reads. The sample lists about 600,000 distinct CDR3 sequences; approximately 15% were seen once. The study's findings and limits: Appearing also in blood were most of the thyroid clonotypes expanded above 0.001. Separating ophthalmopathy from stable hyperthyroidism was achieved by a 13 V-J model.

This clonotype was detected many times. No antigen is known for it. The CDR3 consists of 16 residues. The J segment lost 1 base and the V segment lost 2 bases, leaving 7 bases of the junction unmatched. Sequencing was done on a sample of blood. This clonotype was obtained from a woman aged 18-35 years with Graves' ophthalmopathy. The V call is TRBV12-3 or TRBV12-4, the J call TRBJ2-7; 8 bases line up with TRBD2. The CDR3 DNA reads as TGTGCCAGCAGTTTATTGCCGGGACTAGGGTCCTACGAGCAGTACTTC. Protein product: CASSLLPGLGSYEQYF.